One and the same sample provided the 27 T cell receptor beta chains below, sequenced in a study of early T cells in non-severe SARS-CoV-2 infection. A single record per CDR3 protein comes from TCRdb applying MiXCR to the 5' RACE reads. This sample carries tens of thousands of distinct CDR3 sequences, approximately 10% of them seen once, and the ten largest clones take 3.5% to 5%. The source was whole blood, collected at baseline. The receptors were gathered from an adult who was a healthcare worker with PCR-confirmed SARS-CoV-2 infection or an uninfected control (not recorded which).

This clonotype came up many times. This sequence joins TRBV7-9 and TRBJ2-5, with 9 bases fitting TRBD1. The germline V gene has CDR1 SEHNR and CDR2 FQNEAQ (reference sequence). The CDR3 spans 16 residues. Trimming took 3 bases from V and 5 from J; bases not matched to a gene: 10. CDR3 sequence: CASSFPGQGWMETQYF. As DNA, the CDR3 is TGTGCCAGCAGCTTTCCGGGACAGGGATGGATGGAGACCCAGTACTTC.

This clonotype came up a few times. The rearrangement uses TRBV14 and TRBJ1-3; D ambiguous. The germline gives CDR1 SGHDN, CDR2 FVKESK. CDR3 length equals 17 residues. Deletions cut 1 base from V and 1 base from J, with 14 bases between. In nucleotides, the CDR3 is TGTGCCAGCAGCCAAGGAGGGCGCGGGGTTTCTGGAAACACCATATATTTT. This codes for CASSQGGRGVSGNTIYF.

The chain combines TRBV7-8 with TRBJ1-3, with a weak D call TRBD1 (5 bases). The CDR3 consists of 16 residues. CDR1 is SGHVS, CDR2 FQNEAQ, per germline. V was clipped by 5 bases and J by 0 bases, with 14 bases between them. The CDR3 DNA reads as TGTGCCAGCAGCGCCTGGGGCAGAGACTCTGGAAACACCATATATTTT. It translates to CASSAWGRDSGNTIYF.

Concerning this clonotype: The junction departs from germline at one end; a sequencing error may be responsible. The chain uses TRBV2 and TRBJ2-5; a weak D match, TRBD2 (5 bases). The CDR3 is made up of 11 amino acids. Germline CDR1 is SNHLY and CDR2 is FYNNEI. Here the CDR3 reads CASREDGNSVF. DNA for the CDR3: TGTGCCAGCAGGGAGGACGGCAATTCGGTCTTC.

This clonotype has ten or more counts. This chain connects TRBV12-3 or TRBV12-4 to TRBJ2-5; 7 positions match TRBD2. Trimming at V came to 3 bases and at J to 4 bases, leaving 20 bases not matched to a gene. The CDR3 length is 19 residues. This chain's CDR3 is CASSFGFSRTSGRRETQYF. The CDR3 DNA follows: TGTGCCAGCAGTTTTGGGTTTTCAAGGACTAGTGGGCGGCGAGAGACCCAGTACTTC.

The V call is TRBV11-3, the J call TRBJ2-7; D remains ambiguous. CDR1 and CDR2 from the germline V gene are SGHNT and YENEEA. V dropped 5 bases and J dropped 0 bases, with 14 bases sitting between them. This CDR3 contains 15 residues. In nucleotides, the CDR3 is TGTGCCAGCAGCCATACCGGGTCCGGCTCCTACGAGCAGTACTTC. The encoded protein is CASSHTGSGSYEQYF.

Here the CDR3 reads CASSLESSYEQYF. As DNA, the CDR3 is TGTGCCAGCTCACTCGAGAGCTCCTACGAGCAGTACTTC. The chain carries TRBV18 and TRBJ2-7, with D unclear. The CDR3 is 13 amino acids. Germline values: CDR1 KGHSH, CDR2 LQKENI. V was trimmed by 4 bases and J by 0 bases, leaving 7 bases between them.

This rearrangement joins TRBV27 to TRBJ2-7; D unresolved. V was shortened by 0 bases and J by 0 bases, with 6 bases between the two germline ends. CDR1 and CDR2 (germline): MNHEY, SMNVEV (reference sequence). CDR3 size: 14 residues. CDR3: CASSLSVSSYEQYF. The CDR3 nucleotides are TGTGCCAGCAGTTTATCGGTCAGCTCCTACGAGCAGTACTTC.

The chain joins TRBV7-3 to TRBJ2-3; D not certain. V lost 6 bases and J 5 bases, leaving 12 bases between the germline ends. This CDR3 spans 13 amino acids. CDR1 is SGHTA and CDR2 is FQGTGA in the germline V gene. This chain's CDR3 is CASSSIKEDTQYF. CDR3 in DNA: TGTGCCAGCAGTTCTATTAAGGAAGATACGCAGTATTTT.

This clonotype has a handful of counts. The chain links TRBV2 to TRBJ2-3; D is unclear. The CDR3 is made up of 13 amino acids. CDR1 and CDR2 (germline): SNHLY, FYNNEI. The V end was cut by 11 bases, the J end by 6 bases, with 18 bases between. CDR3 sequence reads: CASSDPVVDTQYF. In DNA form, the CDR3 reads TGTGCCTCATCGGACCCCGTGGTGGATACGCAGTATTTT.

The CDR3 DNA reads TGTGCCAGCAGCTTAGAGGGCAGGGCGAACCAGCCCCAGCATTTT. It codes for CASSLEGRANQPQHF. This chain joins TRBV11-2 and TRBJ1-5; possible D gene TRBD1, 5 bases. V lost 0 bases to trimming and J lost 7 bases, with 13 bases between them. This CDR3 contains 15 residues. Germline CDR1 reads SGHAT; CDR2 reads FQNNGV.

This clonotype was seen a handful of times. This chain connects TRBV6-5 to TRBJ2-2; unclear D gene. This CDR3 is 14 amino acids long. Per germline, CDR1 MNHEY and CDR2 SVGAGI. The V and J ends lost 2 bases and 5 bases respectively, with 9 bases between them. This CDR3 reads CASSYQGPTGELFF. The CDR3 nucleotides read TGTGCCAGCAGTTACCAAGGACCTACCGGGGAGCTGTTTTTT.

There are many counts of this clonotype. The V and J genes are TRBV20-1 and TRBJ1-6; perhaps TRBD1 as D (5 bases). Trimming pared 0 bases from V and 1 base from J, leaving 10 bases between. This CDR3 spans 16 amino acids. Looked up from germline, CDR1 is DFQATT and CDR2 is SNEGSKA (reference sequence). CDR3 sequence (DNA): TGCAGTGCTAGAGATGTCCAGGGATCCTATAATTCACCCCTCCACTTT. Protein sequence: CSARDVQGSYNSPLHF.

This clonotype appeared a few times. V usage is TRBV2 and J usage is TRBJ2-7; a weak D match, TRBD2 (5 bases). The V end was cut by 7 bases, the J end by 6 bases, with 10 bases between. The CDR3 covers 11 residues. Germline CDR1 and CDR2: SNHLY and FYNNEI. Here the CDR3 reads CASIGLLEQYF. CDR3 nucleotide sequence: TGTGCCAGCATCGGACTCCTCGAGCAGTACTTC.

This clonotype was found many times. The chain joins TRBV19 to TRBJ1-5; D call uncertain. The CDR3 spans 13 residues. Deletions cut 1 base from V and 7 bases from J, with 8 bases between. CDR1 and CDR2 from the germline V gene are LNHDA and SQIVND (reference sequence). The CDR3 nucleotides are TGTGCCAGTAGTATAGGGTCCGGCCAGCCCCAGCATTTT. It codes for CASSIGSGQPQHF.

This clonotype was recorded many times. V gene TRBV29-1 combines with J gene TRBJ2-7, with TRBD2 identical over 10 bases. V trimming: 6 bases; J trimming: 0 bases; junction bases outside the gene matches: 8. Per germline, CDR1 SQVTM and CDR2 ANQGSEA. The CDR3 extends over 15 amino acids. This chain's CDR3 is CSVLKLAGNSYEQYF. The CDR3 nucleotides are TGCAGCGTATTAAAACTAGCGGGGAACTCCTACGAGCAGTACTTC.

This clonotype was observed a few times. V is TRBV11-2 and J is TRBJ2-5; no clear D gene. Trimming shortened V by 5 bases and J by 5 bases, and 12 bases separated the two germline ends. Germline assignment: CDR1 SGHAT and CDR2 FQNNGV. The CDR3 extends over 13 amino acids. The chain's CDR3 is CASSPTAQETQYF. CDR3 in DNA: TGTGCCAGCAGCCCCACCGCCCAGGAGACCCAGTACTTC.

There are many counts of this clonotype. This chain connects TRBV19 to TRBJ1-1, with D perhaps matching TRBD1 (5 bases). The CDR3 length is 16 residues. With 3 bases removed from V and 0 bases from J, the gap between germline ends came to 14 bases. Germline assignment: CDR1 LNHDA and CDR2 SQIVND (reference sequence). This chain's CDR3 is CASSMAPRGVNTEAFF. In DNA form, the CDR3 reads TGTGCCAGTAGTATGGCCCCGCGGGGGGTGAACACTGAAGCTTTCTTT.

This clonotype was seen only a few times. The chain recombines TRBV7-8 with TRBJ1-4; no definite D call. CDR3 length: 16 residues. Germline V gene sequence: CDR1 SGHVS, CDR2 FQNEAQ. V lost 2 bases, J lost 0 bases, and 10 bases lay in between. The CDR3 sequence: CASSLFSSATNEKLFF. Written as DNA, the CDR3 is TGTGCCAGCAGCTTATTTTCCTCTGCAACTAATGAAAAACTGTTTTTT.

This rearrangement joins TRBV28 to TRBJ2-3; 9 bases agree with TRBD2. The CDR3 is 17 residues long. Germline CDR1 MDHEN, CDR2 SYDVKM. V dropped 5 bases and J dropped 4; count of bases not matched to a gene: 13. CDR3 bases: TGTGCCAGCAGTCCCCCCACCCTGCGGGGGGGCGCAGATACGCAGTATTTT. This codes for CASSPPTLRGGADTQYF.

In DNA form, the CDR3 reads TGTGCCAGCTCATCCGGGACAGGGAACTATGGCTACACCTTC. This gives the protein CASSSGTGNYGYTF. The chain combines TRBV18 with TRBJ1-2; 9 positions agree with TRBD1. The CDR3 is made up of 14 amino acids. The ends lost 5 bases at V and 2 bases at J; junction bases unmatched: 3. CDR1 is KGHSH, CDR2 LQKENI, per germline.

A few counts support this clonotype. The chain links TRBV5-5 to TRBJ2-2; TRBD2 is a possible D gene (5 bases). Trimming took off 0 bases at V and 0 bases at J, with 6 bases between the two ends. The germline V gene encodes CDR1 SGHKS and CDR2 YYEKEE (reference sequence). The CDR3 totals 15 residues. Written as DNA, the CDR3 is TGTGCCAGCAGCTTGGCCGGGGCGAACACCGGGGAGCTGTTTTTT. The encoded protein is CASSLAGANTGELFF.

The chain recombines TRBV19 with TRBJ2-1; TRBD1 matches 9 bases. The ends lost 5 bases at V and 13 bases at J; junction bases unmatched: 18. The CDR3 sequence is 16 residues long. Germline CDR1 and CDR2: LNHDA and SQIVND (reference sequence). The CDR3 is CASSLLGLTGQGNQFF. The CDR3 nucleotides are TGTGCCAGTAGTCTCCTGGGATTGACGGGACAGGGAAATCAGTTCTTC.

This clonotype was counted at least ten times. The chain uses TRBV7-9 and TRBJ2-1; 9 bases match TRBD2. The CDR3 consists of 14 residues. V shed 1 base, J shed 8 bases, and the junction held 3 bases outside the gene matches. In germline, CDR1 is SEHNR, CDR2 FQNEAQ (reference sequence). DNA of the CDR3: TGTGCCAGCAGCTTAGATATAGCGGGGGATGAGCAGTTCTTC. This sequence encodes CASSLDIAGDEQFF.

This chain uses TRBV14 with TRBJ1-1; no clear D. The V end was cut by 4 bases, the J end by 1 base, with 7 bases between. The CDR3 totals 13 residues. The germline V gene has CDR1 SGHDN and CDR2 FVKESK. CDR3 DNA sequence: TGTGCCAGCAGCCCCGTGGCGAACACTGAAGCTTTCTTT. Protein: CASSPVANTEAFF.

The chain employs TRBV20-1 and TRBJ2-1, with D uncertain. Germline loops: CDR1 DFQATT, CDR2 SNEGSKA (reference sequence). The length of the CDR3 is 10 residues. The germline V and J ends were trimmed by 3 bases and 10 bases, with 7 bases remaining between them. The CDR3 sequence is CSASGREQFF. The DNA for the CDR3 is TGCAGTGCTAGTGGCAGGGAGCAGTTCTTC.

This clonotype came up many times. The chain joins TRBV6-5 to TRBJ1-5; perhaps TRBD1 as D (6 bases). V lost 5 bases, J lost 0 bases, and 17 bases lay in between. Germline CDR1 MNHEY, CDR2 SVGAGI. The CDR3 runs 17 residues. The CDR3 loop is CASSPAAGAFSNQPQHF. The DNA of the CDR3 is TGTGCCAGCAGTCCCGCCGCAGGGGCTTTTAGCAATCAGCCCCAGCATTTT.